This T cell receptor beta chain emerged from a study of blood T cell repertoires in COVID-19. For the study at large: Samples of COVID-19 (acute and convalescent) were obtained from the United States, Italy and Spain. T cells, B-cell-depleted T cells, or PBMCs provided the cDNA or gDNA that served as material.

In the authors' workflow: Quantification of nucleated cells was approximated via reference gene primer amplification. Assay: immunoSEQ multiplex PCR; the TCRdb copy retains only in-frame clones and omits some. Clonal size and the V and J genes are those of that table, whereas D and trimming came from the DNA. This table has over 130,000 clones, 60% to 85% appearing once. This CDR3 has 14 residues. Per the germline V gene, CDR1 is SGHNT and CDR2 is YENEEA. The V end lost 1 base, the J end lost 3 bases, and 9 bases lay between the germline ends. The source of this sequence is a woman of 80 years or more with active or convalescent COVID-19. This chain connects TRBV11-3 to TRBJ2-5; TRBD2 is a possible D gene (6 bases). Sequencing was done on a sample of peripheral blood. The CDR3 DNA reads TGTGCCAGCAGCTTAGGGAGGGTGGAAGAGACCCAGTACTTC. It codes for CASSLGRVEETQYF.